This paragraph reports one T cell receptor beta chain. The data were obtained in a study of CD8+ T cells in alopecia areata. Study-level information: Tofacitinib administration persisted for 6 to 18 months, succeeded by 6 months off drug.

Collected material from alopecia areata patients comprised lesional scalp punch biopsies and peripheral blood. RNA, once extracted, was reverse transcribed into cDNA for use as the sequencing template. The method was immunoSEQ multiplex PCR; TCRdb's version includes in-frame clones alone and lacks a portion of them. The sample has around 140,000 clones, around 86% seen once. Germline-derived CDR1 and CDR2 are SGHVS and FQNEAQ. The CDR3 covers 14 residues. V shed 5 bases, J shed 1 base, and the junction held 4 bases outside the gene matches. The TCR was taken from a human donor with alopecia areata. The chain has TRBV7-8 and TRBJ2-7; 8 bases fit TRBD2. The material sequenced was CD8+ T cells sorted from blood, taken at week 0. The CDR3 DNA is TGTGCCAGCAGCCTCACTAGCGGTTCCTACGAGCAGTACTTC. It codes for CASSLTSGSYEQYF.